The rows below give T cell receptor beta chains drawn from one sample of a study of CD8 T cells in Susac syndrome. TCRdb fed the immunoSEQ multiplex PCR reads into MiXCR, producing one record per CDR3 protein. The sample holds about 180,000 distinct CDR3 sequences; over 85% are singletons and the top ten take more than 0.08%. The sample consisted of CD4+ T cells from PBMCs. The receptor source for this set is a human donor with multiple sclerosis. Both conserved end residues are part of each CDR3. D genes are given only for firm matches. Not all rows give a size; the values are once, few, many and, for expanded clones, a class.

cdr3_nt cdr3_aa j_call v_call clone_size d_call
TGCAGCGTTGACGGGGCTACAGGGTTCTATGGCTACACCTTC CSVDGATGFYGYTF TRBJ1-2 TRBV29-1 . .
TGCGCCAGCAGCCAAGAGGGGACAAGCGGACAGCCCCAGCATTTT CASSQEGTSGQPQHF TRBJ1-5 TRBV4-3 . .
TGTGCCAGCAGCTGGGACAGGGAAAACGGGGAGCTGTTTTTT CASSWDRENGELFF TRBJ2-2 TRBV12-3/TRBV12-4 . TRBD1
TGCAGTGCTAGTCCCCGGGCGAAATATGAGCAGTTCTTC CSASPRAKYEQFF TRBJ2-1 TRBV20-1 . .
TGTGCCAGCAGCCTCCCGACAGGGGGCGGCCAGAGGTGGTTCTTT CASSLPTGGGQRWFF TRBJ1-1 TRBV7-2 once TRBD1
TGTGCCAGCAGTTATAGGGGGAACTATGGCTACACCTTC CASSYRGNYGYTF TRBJ1-2 TRBV12-3/TRBV12-4 . .
TGCGCCAGCAGCCAAGATCACCGATACTCTGGAAACACCATATATTTT CASSQDHRYSGNTIYF TRBJ1-3 TRBV4-3 . .
TGTGCCAGCAGATTAGCGGGGGATACCTACGAGCAGTACTTC CASRLAGDTYEQYF TRBJ2-7 TRBV12-3/TRBV12-4 . TRBD2
TGTGCCATCGGGACAGGGGGCCTCCGGACCCAGTACTTC CAIGTGGLRTQYF TRBJ2-5 TRBV10-3 . TRBD1
TGTGCCAGCAGCCTCACCCGGGGGGGGTCCGAGCAGTACTTC CASSLTRGGSEQYF TRBJ2-7 TRBV7-2 . TRBD2
TGTGCCAGCAGCTTATTTAGGGACAGTCTATCGGGGAGCGGGGAGCTGTTTTTT CASSLFRDSLSGSGELFF TRBJ2-2 TRBV5-6 once TRBD1